A selection of T cell receptor beta chains follows, all from one sample in a study of radiation and T cells in renal cell carcinoma. Produced via immunoSEQ multiplex PCR; TCRdb's table is partial and in-frame only. The table lists approximately 94,000 clones, 82% of them singletons, with almost 6.5% in the top ten. Sequencing was performed on blood, taken from a patient whose treatment included radiotherapy and nephrectomy. The receptors derive from a man between 60 and 70 years old with renal cell carcinoma. CDR3s include the opening cysteine and the closing phenylalanine or tryptophan. The D gene is left open where the match is weak. The size of a clone is reported for some rows only, either as once, few or many, or as a class for expanded clones.

D gene,V gene,clone size,J gene,CDR3 DNA,CDR3 protein
TRBD2,TRBV7-6,.,TRBJ2-3,TGTGCCAGCAGCTCTAGCGGGTCTAGCACAGATACGCAGTATTTT,CASSSSGSSTDTQYF
TRBD1,TRBV4-2,.,TRBJ2-7,TGTGCCAGCAGCCTAACAGGAGTGGACAGGGGGCACGAGCAGTACTTC,CASSLTGVDRGHEQYF
TRBD2,TRBV7-6,.,TRBJ2-1,TGTGCCAGCAGCTTAGTTAGGACTAGCGTTGTCTACAATGAGCAGTTCTTC,CASSLVRTSVVYNEQFF
TRBD1,TRBV7-9,.,TRBJ1-1,TGTGCCAGCAGCTTAAATCGGGGACAGGGGGCAGCTGAAGCTTTCTTT,CASSLNRGQGAAEAFF
.,TRBV28,.,TRBJ1-5,TGTGCCAGCAACAATCAGGGCTTACGTCAGCCCCAGCATTTT,CASNNQGLRQPQHF
.,TRBV7-2,.,TRBJ2-3,TGTGCCAGCAGCTTAGCGGAGCTCGAAGATACGCAGTATTTT,CASSLAELEDTQYF
.,TRBV30,.,TRBJ1-2,TGTGCCTGGAGTTTAAGGGGCTTGGGTGGCTACACCTTC,CAWSLRGLGGYTF
.,TRBV29-1,.,TRBJ2-3,TGCAGCGTTGATGGTACAGGGACAGATACGCAGTATTTT,CSVDGTGTDTQYF
.,TRBV7-9,.,TRBJ2-7,TGTGCCAGCAGCTCCGGGGGTATAGAGTACTTC,CASSSGGIEYF
.,TRBV28,.,TRBJ1-4,TGTGCCAGCAGGAACCATGAAAAACTGTTTTTT,CASRNHEKLFF
.,TRBV5-1,.,TRBJ2-7,TGCGCCAGCAGCTTCCACTCTGGCAGTCCCTCCTCCTACGAGCAGTACTTC,CASSFHSGSPSSYEQYF
.,TRBV29-1,.,TRBJ2-1,TGCAGCGTTGAACTGGGGGGACTTGAGCAGTTCTTC,CSVELGGLEQFF
TRBD2,TRBV5-1,.,TRBJ2-3,TGCGCCAGCAGCTTGGGAGGTACTAGCGGGTCGACAGATACGCAGTATTTT,CASSLGGTSGSTDTQYF
.,TRBV29-1,.,TRBJ2-1,TGCAGCGTTTTCCTCATACAGGGCAATGAGCAGTTCTTC,CSVFLIQGNEQFF
.,TRBV9,.,TRBJ2-1,TGTGCCAGCAGCGCCAATATTGTGGGGAGGACCTACAATGAGCAGTTCTTC,CASSANIVGRTYNEQFF
.,TRBV19,.,TRBJ1-5,TGTGCCAGTACCCCGGGATTCTTAGGGCAGCCCCAGCATTTT,CASTPGFLGQPQHF
.,TRBV6-1,few,TRBJ1-1,TGTGCCAGCAGCTGGGGGGAGAACACTGAAGCTTTCTTT,CASSWGENTEAFF
.,TRBV28,.,TRBJ1-2,TGTGCCAGCAGTCCCGGAGGAGGACTTAGGTATGGCTACACCTTC,CASSPGGGLRYGYTF
TRBD1,TRBV5-1,.,TRBJ2-5,TGCGCCAGCAGCCACCCCGACAGGGCAGGAGAGACCCAGTACTTC,CASSHPDRAGETQYF
.,TRBV6-1,.,TRBJ1-5,TGTGCCAGCACCTTGGTGGGTAGCAATCAGCCCCAGCATTTT,CASTLVGSNQPQHF
TRBD1,TRBV10-3,once,TRBJ2-5,TGTGCCATCAGTGAGAGACAGGGGGAAGAGACCCAGTACTTC,CAISERQGEETQYF
.,TRBV7-9,.,TRBJ1-4,TGTGCCAGCAGTTTGACGGGGGCGCGGGGTGAAAAACTGTTTTTT,CASSLTGARGEKLFF
.,TRBV6-4,few,TRBJ2-2,TGTGCCAGCAGTGACGGGGACGCGAACACCGGGGAGCTGTTTTTT,CASSDGDANTGELFF
.,TRBV6-5,.,TRBJ2-1,TGTGCCAGCAGTCTGCTAACTAGGGGAGAGCAGTTCTTC,CASSLLTRGEQFF
TRBD1,TRBV30,.,TRBJ2-7,TGTGCCGGAAAACAGGGGGCCTACGAGCAGTACTTC,CAGKQGAYEQYF
TRBD2,TRBV10-3,.,TRBJ2-3,TGTGCCACCCAGACTAGCGGGAGGCGGGGAGATACGCAGTATTTT,CATQTSGRRGDTQYF
.,TRBV15,.,TRBJ2-7,TGTGCCACCAGCAGAGATGTAGGGCGGTACGAGCAGTACTTC,CATSRDVGRYEQYF
.,TRBV30,.,TRBJ2-3,TGTGCCTGGACTACGGGTATTAGCACAGATACGCAGTATTTT,CAWTTGISTDTQYF
.,TRBV6-5,.,TRBJ2-1,TGTGCCAGCAGCGGAGGGTACAATGAGCAGTTCTTC,CASSGGYNEQFF
.,TRBV6-6,.,TRBJ2-6,TGTGCCAGCAGAGCCCCCTCTGGGGCCAACGTCCTGACTTTC,CASRAPSGANVLTF
TRBD1,TRBV6-5,.,TRBJ2-7,TGTGCCAGCAGAAGGGACAGGCGCTACGAGCAGTACTTC,CASRRDRRYEQYF
TRBD1,TRBV9,.,TRBJ2-7,TGTGCCAGCAGCGGCGGGACAGGGCCCTACGAGCAGTACTTC,CASSGGTGPYEQYF
TRBD1,TRBV15,.,TRBJ1-1,TGTGCCACCAGCACCGTTGACAGGGCAGGCACTGAAGCTTTCTTT,CATSTVDRAGTEAFF
.,TRBV5-5,.,TRBJ2-3,TGTGCCAGCAGCCTGACAGAGTTCGACACAGATACGCAGTATTTT,CASSLTEFDTDTQYF
.,TRBV2,.,TRBJ1-5,TGTGCCAGCAGTGGCGAGTATAGCAATCAGCCCCAGCATTTT,CASSGEYSNQPQHF
.,TRBV28,few,TRBJ1-2,TGTGCCAGCAGTTTTTCCTTTAACTATGGCTACACCTTC,CASSFSFNYGYTF
.,TRBV4-1,.,TRBJ2-7,TGCGCCAGCAGAGTTCGGGACGGCACCTACGAGCAGTACTTC,CASRVRDGTYEQYF
TRBD2,TRBV27,.,TRBJ2-3,TGTGCCAGCAGTTCGACTAGCCGTGCGGGCACAGATACGCAGTATTTT,CASSSTSRAGTDTQYF
TRBD2,TRBV6-5,.,TRBJ2-5,TGTGCCACCAAACTCCTACTAGCGGGACAAGAGACCCAGTACTTC,CATKLLLAGQETQYF
.,TRBV5-1,.,TRBJ1-3,TGCGCCAGCAGCTTACCCGGAAACACCATATATTTT,CASSLPGNTIYF
.,TRBV18,medium-sized,TRBJ1-1,TGTGCCAGCTCGCCTTCCGCAGGGAAGACTGAAGCTTTCTTT,CASSPSAGKTEAFF
.,TRBV11-1,.,TRBJ2-7,TGTGCCAGCAGCGTCGAGACGGCCCCCTCCGAGCAGTACTTC,CASSVETAPSEQYF
TRBD1,TRBV28,few,TRBJ2-7,TGTGCCAGCAGTTTGACAGGGAACTACGAGCAGTACTTC,CASSLTGNYEQYF
.,TRBV5-1,.,TRBJ2-5,TGCGCCAGCAGCTTGGGTCTTGCAGCCCAAGAGACCCAGTACTTC,CASSLGLAAQETQYF
.,TRBV27,.,TRBJ2-3,TGTGCCAGCTCCCCGAGACTAGGGTCAGATACGCAGTATTTT,CASSPRLGSDTQYF
.,TRBV19,.,TRBJ2-4,TGTGCCAGTAGTCCTGAACAGGGTTGGGTAGCCAAAAACATTCAGTACTTC,CASSPEQGWVAKNIQYF
.,TRBV7-2,few,TRBJ2-5,TGTGCCAGCAGTTACGCGGGTGTCGGCCGAGAGACCCAGTACTTC,CASSYAGVGRETQYF
.,TRBV9,.,TRBJ2-7,TGTGCCAGCAGCGTGAACCCATCGACGGATTCCTACGAGCAGTACTTC,CASSVNPSTDSYEQYF
.,TRBV28,.,TRBJ2-1,TGTGCCAGCAGTTTTTTTGGGAGCTGGGTCTTC,CASSFFGSWVF
TRBD1,TRBV2,.,TRBJ1-2,TGTGCCAGCAGTGTAGAACAGGGGGTAGTTGATGGCTACACCTTC,CASSVEQGVVDGYTF
.,TRBV5-5,.,TRBJ2-7,TGTGCCAGCAGAAGAGACAGCTATCGGGCCTACGAGCAGTACTTC,CASRRDSYRAYEQYF
.,TRBV28,.,TRBJ2-7,TGTGCCAGCGATGGACCCTACGAGCAGTACTTC,CASDGPYEQYF
.,TRBV6-5,.,TRBJ1-1,TGTGCCAGCACCCGTGAAGCTTTCTTT,CASTREAFF
.,TRBV10-2,.,TRBJ2-7,TGCGCCAGCAGGGTATTGGTGGGGGCGTCCGTCGAGCAGTACTTC,CASRVLVGASVEQYF
TRBD1,TRBV7-2,.,TRBJ1-1,TGTGCCAGCAGCTCCAGGGGGCTCACTGAAGCTTTCTTT,CASSSRGLTEAFF
.,TRBV9,once,TRBJ2-2,TGTGCCAGCAGCGAGTTCCTTCTAGCAGCGAACACCGGGGAGCTGTTTTTT,CASSEFLLAANTGELFF
.,TRBV27,once,TRBJ1-5,TGTGCCAGCAGTTTGGCAGGGTCCTCTAGGGGCAATCAGCCCCAGCATTTT,CASSLAGSSRGNQPQHF
TRBD1,TRBV6-6,.,TRBJ2-7,TGTGCCAGCAGTCTTCAGGGGGCAACCTACGAGCAGTACTTC,CASSLQGATYEQYF
.,TRBV30,.,TRBJ2-7,TGTGCCTGGAGTGGGGGGTACGAGCAGTACTTC,CAWSGGYEQYF
TRBD2,TRBV5-1,.,TRBJ2-2,TGCGCCAGCAGCTTGGGAACTAGCGGGAACACCGGGGAGCTGTTTTTT,CASSLGTSGNTGELFF